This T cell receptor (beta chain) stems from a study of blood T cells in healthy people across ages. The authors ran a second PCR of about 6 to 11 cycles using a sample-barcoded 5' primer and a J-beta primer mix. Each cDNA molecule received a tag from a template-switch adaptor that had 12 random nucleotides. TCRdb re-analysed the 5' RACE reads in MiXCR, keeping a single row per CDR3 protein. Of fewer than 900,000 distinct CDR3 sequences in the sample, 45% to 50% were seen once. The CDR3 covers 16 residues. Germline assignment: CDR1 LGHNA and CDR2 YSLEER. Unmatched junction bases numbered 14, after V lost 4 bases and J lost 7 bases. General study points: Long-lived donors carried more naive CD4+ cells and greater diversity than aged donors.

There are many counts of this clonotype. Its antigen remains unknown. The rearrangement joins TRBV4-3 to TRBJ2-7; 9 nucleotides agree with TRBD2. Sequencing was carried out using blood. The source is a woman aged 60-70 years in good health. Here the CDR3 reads CASSLSTSGPYNEQYF. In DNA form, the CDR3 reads TGCGCCAGCAGCCTTTCGACTAGCGGACCCTACAATGAGCAGTACTTC.